This TCR beta chain was obtained from a study of blood T cell repertoires in COVID-19. Assay used: immunoSEQ multiplex PCR; TCRdb lists only in-frame clones, some missing. The sample has just over 45,000 clones; about 89% are singletons. Trimming cost V 5 bases and J 4 bases; bases outside gene matches: 3. The length of the CDR3 is 13 residues. Germline V CDR1 and CDR2: MDHEN, SYDVKM. Sequencing was performed on peripheral blood. This clonotype was obtained from a human donor in a cohort sampled during active COVID-19. The genes are TRBV28 and TRBJ2-7, with 9 bases identical to TRBD1. CDR3 nucleotides: TGTGCCAGCAGTACAGGGGGCAGATACGAGCAGTACTTC. Its translation is CASSTGGRYEQYF.